What follows describes a single T cell receptor beta chain. In the original processing: Researchers report that nucleated cell counts were estimated from reference gene primer amplification. Repertoires were generated with immunoSEQ multiplex PCR, while TCRdb's copy carries only in-frame clones and drops some. The V and J calls and clone size are taken from that table; D and trimming were inferred from the DNA. The sample has under 300,000 clones, 90% to 95% seen once. The sample belongs to a study of blood T cell repertoires in COVID-19. The overall study: Collection of acute and convalescent COVID-19 samples took place in the United States, Italy and Spain.

Germline V CDR1 and CDR2: SGHRS, YFSETQ. This CDR3 is built from 14 residues. Trimming removed 9 bases at V and 3 bases at J, with 17 bases between. Self-reported history from a screening survey and questionnaire set each donor's cohort. This chain joins TRBV5-1 and TRBJ2-3; possibly TRBD1 or TRBD2 for D (7 bases each). The receptor was derived from a woman aged 18 to 35 who had recovered from COVID-19. The sequenced material came from PBMCs or T cells enriched from blood (not recorded which). The CDR3 protein is CATRGGVRTDTQYF. For the CDR3, the DNA is TGCGCCACCAGGGGGGGAGTGAGGACAGATACGCAGTATTTT.